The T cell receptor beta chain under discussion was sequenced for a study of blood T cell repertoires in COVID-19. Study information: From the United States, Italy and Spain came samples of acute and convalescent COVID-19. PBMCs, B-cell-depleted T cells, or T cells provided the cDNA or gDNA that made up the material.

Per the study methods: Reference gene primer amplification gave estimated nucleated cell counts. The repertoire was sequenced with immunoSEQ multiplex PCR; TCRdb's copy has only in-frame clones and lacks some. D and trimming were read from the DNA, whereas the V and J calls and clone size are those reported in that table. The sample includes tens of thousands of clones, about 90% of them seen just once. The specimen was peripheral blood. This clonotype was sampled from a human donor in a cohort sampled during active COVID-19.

CDR3 loop: CASSLVGGNSPLHF. The CDR3 DNA sequence: TGTGCCAGCAGCTTAGTAGGGGGCAATTCACCCCTCCACTTT. The chain is built from TRBV11-1 and TRBJ1-6; the match to TRBD1 covers 7 bases. The junction had 1 base not matched to a gene; V was cut back by 1 base and J by 7 bases. This CDR3 has 14 amino acids. Germline CDR1 and CDR2: SGHAT and FQDESV (reference sequence).